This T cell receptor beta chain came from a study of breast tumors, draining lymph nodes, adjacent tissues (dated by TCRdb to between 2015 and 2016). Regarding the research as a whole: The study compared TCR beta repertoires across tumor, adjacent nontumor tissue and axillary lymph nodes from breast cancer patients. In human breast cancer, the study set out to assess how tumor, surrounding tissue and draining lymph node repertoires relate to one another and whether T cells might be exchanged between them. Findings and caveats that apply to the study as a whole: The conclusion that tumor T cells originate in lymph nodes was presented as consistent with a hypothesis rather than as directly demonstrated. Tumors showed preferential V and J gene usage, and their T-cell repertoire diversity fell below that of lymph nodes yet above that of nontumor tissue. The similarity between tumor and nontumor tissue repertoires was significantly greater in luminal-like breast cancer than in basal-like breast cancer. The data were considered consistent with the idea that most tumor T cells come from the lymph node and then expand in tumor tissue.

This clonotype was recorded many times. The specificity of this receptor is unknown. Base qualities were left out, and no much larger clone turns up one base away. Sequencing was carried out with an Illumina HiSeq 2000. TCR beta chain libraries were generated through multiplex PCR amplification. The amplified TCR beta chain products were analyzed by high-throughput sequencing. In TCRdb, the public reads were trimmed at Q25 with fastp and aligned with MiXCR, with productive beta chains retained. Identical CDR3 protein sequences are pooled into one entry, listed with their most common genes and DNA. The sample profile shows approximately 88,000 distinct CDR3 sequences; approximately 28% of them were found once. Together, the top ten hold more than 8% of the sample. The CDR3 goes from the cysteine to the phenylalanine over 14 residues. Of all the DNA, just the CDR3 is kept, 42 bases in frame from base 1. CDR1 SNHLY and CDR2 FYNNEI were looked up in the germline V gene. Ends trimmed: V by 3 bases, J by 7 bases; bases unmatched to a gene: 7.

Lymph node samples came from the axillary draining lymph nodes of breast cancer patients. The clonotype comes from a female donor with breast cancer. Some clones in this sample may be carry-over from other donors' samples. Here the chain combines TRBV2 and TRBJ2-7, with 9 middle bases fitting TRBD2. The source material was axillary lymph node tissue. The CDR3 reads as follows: CASSEGTSRQEQYF. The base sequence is TGTGCCAGCAGTGAGGGGACTAGCAGGCAGGAGCAGTACTTC.